A selection of T cell receptor beta chains follows, all from one sample in a study of blood T cell repertoires in COVID-19. TCRdb's copy holds only in-frame clones and misses some; the assay was immunoSEQ multiplex PCR. This sample has some 58,000 clones; over 80% occur once, and the top ten carry about 3%. Material for sequencing was peripheral blood. The origin of the receptors is a human donor in a cohort sampled during active COVID-19. Both conserved end residues are part of each CDR3. D genes are given only for firm matches. Clone sizes are given selectively: once, few, many, or a class where the clone is expanded.

clone_size,j_call,d_call,v_call,cdr3_aa,cdr3_nt
-,TRBJ2-7,-,TRBV5-1,CASRSGTRMGEQYF,TGCGCCAGCAGGTCCGGGACACGGATGGGCGAGCAGTACTTC
few,TRBJ2-7,TRBD2,TRBV6-5,CASSSSGRYEQYF,TGTGCCAGCAGCTCTAGCGGGAGGTACGAGCAGTACTTC
-,TRBJ1-3,-,TRBV11-2,CASSLRQGGNTIYF,TGTGCCAGCAGCTTACGGCAGGGAGGAAACACCATATATTTT
-,TRBJ1-4,TRBD1,TRBV19,CASNDGQGRGEKLFF,TGTGCCAGTAACGACGGACAGGGCAGAGGGGAAAAACTGTTTTTT
-,TRBJ2-7,-,TRBV9,CASSALTGGGEQYF,TGTGCCAGCAGCGCGCTGACCGGGGGAGGCGAGCAGTACTTC
few,TRBJ2-5,TRBD2,TRBV9,CASTRSPFLAGEETQYF,TGTGCCAGCACCCGGAGCCCTTTTCTAGCGGGGGAAGAGACCCAGTACTTC
-,TRBJ2-5,TRBD2,TRBV3-1/TRBV3-2,CASSPGTSGGQYF,TGTGCCAGCAGCCCCGGGACTAGCGGTGGCCAGTACTTC
-,TRBJ2-2,-,TRBV3-1/TRBV3-2,CASSGAASGELFF,TGTGCCAGCAGCGGAGCCGCCTCCGGGGAGCTGTTTTTT
-,TRBJ1-6,-,TRBV9,CASSVGLGPSPLHF,TGTGCCAGCAGCGTAGGTCTGGGGCCTTCACCCCTCCACTTT
few,TRBJ2-7,-,TRBV7-9,CASSLSYEQYF,TGTGCCAGCAGCTTGAGCTACGAGCAGTACTTC
few,TRBJ2-7,-,TRBV5-6,CASSINRVRMEQYF,TGTGCCAGCAGCATTAACAGGGTTCGGATGGAGCAGTACTTC
-,TRBJ1-6,TRBD1,TRBV5-6,CASSLGQAAFYYNSPLHF,TGTGCCAGCAGCTTAGGACAGGCGGCCTTTTACTATAATTCACCCCTCCACTTT
-,TRBJ2-5,TRBD2,TRBV6-6,CASSALGGVETQYF,TGTGCCAGCAGCGCGCTCGGGGGGGTGGAGACCCAGTACTTC
-,TRBJ2-3,TRBD2,TRBV7-6,CAVSTSRAYTQYF,TGTGCCGTATCGACTAGCAGAGCTTATACGCAGTATTTT
-,TRBJ2-1,TRBD2,TRBV7-9,CASSLGLGGRRYNEQFF,TGTGCCAGCAGCTTAGGTCTCGGCGGGAGGAGATACAATGAGCAGTTCTTC
few,TRBJ2-2,TRBD1,TRBV7-7,CASSLTGEPTGELFF,TGTGCCAGCAGCCTCACAGGGGAACCAACCGGGGAGCTGTTTTTT
-,TRBJ1-2,-,TRBV19,CASRSGGALYGYTF,TGTGCCAGTAGGTCTGGAGGGGCGCTCTATGGCTACACCTTC
-,TRBJ1-2,TRBD1,TRBV5-1,CASSSTTGVLYGYTF,TGCGCCAGCAGCTCCACGACAGGGGTCCTCTATGGCTACACCTTC
-,TRBJ2-1,TRBD2,TRBV5-4,CASSDSGGAREQFF,TGTGCCAGCAGCGATAGCGGGGGGGCCAGAGAGCAGTTCTTC
-,TRBJ2-3,-,TRBV19,CASSISPAGPQYF,TGTGCCAGTAGTATATCACCCGCGGGTCCGCAGTATTTT
once,TRBJ2-5,-,TRBV9,CASSVAGESRWTQYF,TGTGCCAGCAGCGTAGCGGGGGAGAGTCGATGGACCCAGTACTTC
-,TRBJ2-2,-,TRBV3-1/TRBV3-2,CASSPTGYTGELFF,TGTGCCAGCAGCCCGACTGGATACACCGGGGAGCTGTTTTTT
-,TRBJ2-2,TRBD1,TRBV7-2,CATTGGRNTGELFF,TGTGCCACCACAGGGGGGCGGAACACCGGGGAGCTGTTTTTT
-,TRBJ1-5,TRBD1,TRBV3-1/TRBV3-2,CASSQGDRANQPQHF,TGTGCCAGCAGCCAAGGGGACAGAGCCAATCAGCCCCAGCATTTT
-,TRBJ1-5,-,TRBV18,CASSLALKRPQHF,TGTGCCAGCTCACTTGCCCTGAAGAGACCCCAGCATTTT
-,TRBJ1-2,-,TRBV7-9,CASSYSGDGGYTF,TGTGCCAGCAGCTATTCAGGGGATGGGGGCTACACCTTC
-,TRBJ2-7,TRBD2,TRBV5-1,CASSLSLAGGEQYF,TGCGCCAGCAGCTTGAGCCTAGCGGGAGGGGAGCAGTACTTC
-,TRBJ2-7,TRBD2,TRBV5-1,CASSLGYSGRAYEQYF,TGCGCCAGCAGCTTGGGGTATAGCGGGAGGGCCTACGAGCAGTACTTC
-,TRBJ2-7,TRBD1,TRBV3-1/TRBV3-2,CASSPRGLGEQYF,TGTGCCAGCAGCCCCAGGGGGCTGGGGGAGCAGTACTTC
-,TRBJ2-2,TRBD2,TRBV28,CASSPAAGLAANTGELFF,TGTGCCAGCAGTCCCGCGGCGGGACTAGCGGCGAACACCGGGGAGCTGTTTTTT
-,TRBJ2-3,-,TRBV7-2,CASSLDRGRDTQYF,TGTGCCAGCAGCTTGGACCGGGGTAGAGATACGCAGTATTTT
-,TRBJ2-3,TRBD1,TRBV27,CASSFDRGRGTDTQYF,TGTGCCAGCAGTTTCGACAGGGGGCGGGGGACAGATACGCAGTATTTT
once,TRBJ2-1,TRBD2,TRBV15,CATSRDGWLAGPNEQFF,TGTGCCACCAGCAGAGATGGGTGGCTAGCGGGACCCAATGAGCAGTTCTTC
once,TRBJ1-5,-,TRBV19,CASSTRLVNQPQHF,TGTGCCAGTAGTACCCGACTTGTAAATCAGCCCCAGCATTTT
once,TRBJ2-5,-,TRBV19,CASSTPGWRETQYF,TGTGCCAGTAGTACCCCTGGTTGGCGGGAGACCCAGTACTTC
-,TRBJ2-2,TRBD2,TRBV2,CASSDRREVGGELFF,TGTGCCAGCAGTGACCGTCGGGAGGTGGGCGGGGAGCTGTTTTTT
-,TRBJ2-3,TRBD2,TRBV24-1,CATSMGLAVPDTQYF,TGTGCCACCAGTATGGGACTAGCGGTCCCAGATACGCAGTATTTT
-,TRBJ2-3,TRBD1,TRBV2,CASSSDRGTDTQYF,TGTGCCAGCAGTAGCGACAGGGGGACAGATACGCAGTATTTT
-,TRBJ1-5,TRBD1,TRBV2,CASSIGTAPGNQPQHF,TGTGCCAGCAGTATCGGGACAGCCCCGGGCAATCAGCCCCAGCATTTT
medium-sized,TRBJ2-1,-,TRBV9,CASSVGSTYNEQFF,TGTGCCAGCAGCGTAGGTTCGACTTACAATGAGCAGTTCTTC
-,TRBJ1-6,TRBD1,TRBV27,CASTLPGQGVAGNSPLHF,TGTGCCAGCACACTTCCGGGACAGGGGGTCGCCGGGAATTCACCCCTCCACTTT
-,TRBJ2-7,TRBD2,TRBV5-1,CASGTSGSFNEQYF,TGCGCCAGCGGAACTAGCGGGAGTTTCAACGAGCAGTACTTC
-,TRBJ2-1,-,TRBV5-4,CASSFGQLQFF,TGTGCCAGCAGCTTTGGACAGCTTCAGTTCTTC
-,TRBJ1-2,-,TRBV5-5,CASSLRPAGYGYTF,TGTGCCAGCAGCCTCCGGCCAGCAGGCTATGGCTACACCTTC
-,TRBJ2-6,TRBD1,TRBV9,CASSPTGTGVVGANVLTF,TGTGCCAGCAGCCCGACCGGGACAGGGGTTGTTGGGGCCAACGTCCTGACTTTC
once,TRBJ2-2,-,TRBV5-1,CASSLQGNTGELFF,TGCGCCAGCAGCTTACAGGGGAACACCGGGGAGCTGTTTTTT
-,TRBJ2-7,TRBD2,TRBV7-2,CASSLVASGTYEQYF,TGTGCCAGCAGCTTAGTAGCTAGCGGGACCTACGAGCAGTACTTC
-,TRBJ2-5,-,TRBV18,CASVQVGQETQYF,TGTGCCAGCGTACAGGTCGGCCAAGAGACCCAGTACTTC
-,TRBJ2-2,-,TRBV9,CASSVRVGTGELFF,TGTGCCAGCAGCGTGAGGGTTGGCACCGGGGAGCTGTTTTTT
-,TRBJ1-4,-,TRBV5-5,CASTGAPTNEKLFF,TGTGCCAGCACTGGGGCTCCAACTAATGAAAAACTGTTTTTT
-,TRBJ2-4,-,TRBV19,CATPDSGKAGIQYF,TGTGCCACTCCTGATTCGGGGAAGGCGGGCATTCAGTACTTC
-,TRBJ2-1,TRBD1,TRBV19,CASSPRTGGDEQFF,TGTGCCAGTAGTCCAAGGACAGGCGGCGATGAGCAGTTCTTC
-,TRBJ2-5,-,TRBV11-3,CASSLGLSRGRQETQYF,TGTGCCAGCAGCTTAGGGTTGAGCAGGGGCCGTCAAGAGACCCAGTACTTC
once,TRBJ1-1,TRBD1,TRBV29-1,CSVSTGGRTEAFF,TGCAGCGTGTCCACAGGGGGCCGAACTGAAGCTTTCTTT
-,TRBJ1-5,-,TRBV28,CASSLSPGLGSGIDQPQHF,TGTGCCAGCAGTTTATCGCCCGGATTAGGGTCAGGGATTGATCAGCCCCAGCATTTT
-,TRBJ2-5,-,TRBV6-2/TRBV6-3,CASSYSILGLHSGQETQYF,TGTGCCAGCAGTTACTCGATCCTGGGACTGCATTCGGGACAAGAGACCCAGTACTTC
-,TRBJ1-1,-,TRBV18,CASSPVLAGNTEAFF,TGTGCCAGCTCACCGGTACTCGCCGGGAACACTGAAGCTTTCTTT
-,TRBJ2-4,-,TRBV20-1,CSPLEGDIQYF,TGCAGTCCCCTTGAGGGAGACATTCAGTACTTC
-,TRBJ2-3,TRBD2,TRBV11-2,CASSGAGGGTQYF,TGTGCCAGCAGCGGGGCGGGCGGGGGGACGCAGTATTTT